This T cell receptor beta chain appears in the sequencing data of a study of T-cell memory formation after mild COVID-19. Study-level information: Largely donor-specific sequence clusters came from two donors. Study-level points and caveats: The study found balanced CD4/CD8 in clones contracting day 15 to 85 and a CD4+ lean in later expanders.

TCRdb passed the 5' RACE reads through MiXCR, listing each CDR3 protein once. Here the sample spans 350,000 to 450,000 distinct CDR3 sequences, roughly 24% being singletons. As for this clonotype: As yet, its antigen is unknown.

The TCR was taken from an adult woman who had mild COVID-19 (a few samples of this study predate the infection). Cell type and time point are not known. Sequenced input: PBMCs or a T cell subset sorted from them (not recorded which).

The CDR3 sequence: CASSSTGGYNSPLHF. In nucleotides, the CDR3 is TGTGCCAGCAGTTCAACAGGGGGCTATAATTCACCCCTCCACTTT. This rearrangement joins TRBV12-3 or TRBV12-4 to TRBJ1-6, with 8 bases that match TRBD1. The length of the CDR3 is 15 residues. Trimming at V came to 4 bases and at J to 3 bases, leaving 2 bases not matched to a gene.